This TCR beta chain was identified in a study of blood T cell repertoires in COVID-19. Study as a whole: There were acute and convalescent COVID-19 samples, and they came from the United States, Italy and Spain. Sample material is recorded as cDNA or gDNA derived from T cells, B-cell-depleted T cells, or PBMCs.

This clone was detected a few times. Original data processing: The authors estimated nucleated cell counts from reference gene primer amplification. Sequenced by immunoSEQ multiplex PCR; TCRdb stores in-frame clones only, minus some. The V and J calls and clone size are taken from that table; D and trimming were inferred from the DNA. Of about 80,000 clones in the sample, more than 60% were seen once. Trimming at V came to 0 bases and at J to 2 bases, leaving 10 bases not matched to a gene. Germline values: CDR1 LGHDT, CDR2 YNNKEL (reference sequence). This CDR3 is 18 amino acids long. The specimen was peripheral blood. This sequence originates from a human donor in a cohort sampled during active COVID-19. The chain is built from TRBV3-1 (or the pseudogene TRBV3-2) and TRBJ2-1; 7 positions match TRBD2. The CDR3 sequence: CASSQDTGLAVTYNEQFF. CDR3 coding DNA: TGTGCCAGCAGCCAAGATACGGGGCTAGCGGTGACCTACAATGAGCAGTTCTTC.